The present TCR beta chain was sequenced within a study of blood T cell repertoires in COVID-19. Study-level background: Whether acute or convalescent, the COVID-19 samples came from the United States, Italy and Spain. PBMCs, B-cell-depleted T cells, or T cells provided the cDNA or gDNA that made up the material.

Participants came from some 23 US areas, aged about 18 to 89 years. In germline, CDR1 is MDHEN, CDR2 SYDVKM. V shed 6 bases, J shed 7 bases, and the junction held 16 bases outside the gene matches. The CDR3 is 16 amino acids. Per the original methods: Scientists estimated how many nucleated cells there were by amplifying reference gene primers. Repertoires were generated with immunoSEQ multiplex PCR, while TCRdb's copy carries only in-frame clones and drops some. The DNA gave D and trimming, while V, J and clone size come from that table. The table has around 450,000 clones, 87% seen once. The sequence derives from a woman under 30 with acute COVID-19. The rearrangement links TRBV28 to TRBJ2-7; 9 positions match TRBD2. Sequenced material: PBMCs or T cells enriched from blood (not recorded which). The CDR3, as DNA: TGTGCCAGCAGCCCAGGGGCAGGTAGCGGGAGTCGAGAGCAGTACTTC. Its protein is CASSPGAGSGSREQYF.